The entry that follows covers one TCR beta chain sequence. The participants were between about 18 and 100 years old and came from about two dozen US areas. Someone with COVID-19 had been met by exposed participants within 2 weeks before study entry. Per the authors' pipeline: Nucleated cell counts were estimated from reference gene primer amplification. The protocol was immunoSEQ multiplex PCR, while the TCRdb copy is restricted to in-frame clones and leaves out a portion. Clonal size and the V and J genes are those of that table, whereas D and trimming came from the DNA. The sample comprises 250,000 or so clones, about 90% of which are singletons, and over 3% rests with the top ten. The data were obtained in a study of blood T cell repertoires in COVID-19. The wider study: Samples taken during acute and convalescent COVID-19 were collected in the United States, Italy and Spain.

The V segment lost 6 bases and the J segment 0 bases; nucleotides outside the gene matches: 2. The CDR3 covers 13 residues. From germline, CDR1 is ENHRY and CDR2 SYGVKD. The receptor was isolated from a woman aged 40-49 years who had been exposed to COVID-19. The source material was PBMCs or T cells enriched from blood (not recorded which). The chain uses TRBV10-3 and TRBJ2-7, with 7 bases that match TRBD1. Here the CDR3 reads CAISRDSSYEQYF. CDR3 coding DNA: TGTGCCATCAGCCGGGACAGCTCCTACGAGCAGTACTTC.